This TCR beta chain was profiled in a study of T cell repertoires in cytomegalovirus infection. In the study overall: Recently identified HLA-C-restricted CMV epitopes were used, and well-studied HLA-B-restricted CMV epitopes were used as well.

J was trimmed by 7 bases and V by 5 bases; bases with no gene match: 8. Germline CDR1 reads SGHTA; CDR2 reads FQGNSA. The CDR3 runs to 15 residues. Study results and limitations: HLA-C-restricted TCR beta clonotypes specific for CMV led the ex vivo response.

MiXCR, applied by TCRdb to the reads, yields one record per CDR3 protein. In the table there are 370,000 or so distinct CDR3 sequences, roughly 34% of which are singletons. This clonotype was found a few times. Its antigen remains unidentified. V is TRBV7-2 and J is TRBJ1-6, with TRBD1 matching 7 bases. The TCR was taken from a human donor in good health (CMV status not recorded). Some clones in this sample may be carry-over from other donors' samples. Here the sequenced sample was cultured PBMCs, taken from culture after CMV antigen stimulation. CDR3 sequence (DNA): TGTGCCAGCAGCCGGGACAGCCCCATCAATTCACCCCTCCACTTT. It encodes CASSRDSPINSPLHF. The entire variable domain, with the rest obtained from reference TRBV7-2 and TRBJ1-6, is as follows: GAGVSQSPSNKVTEKGKDVELRCDPISGHTALYWYRQSLGQGLEFLIYFQGNSAPDKSGLPSDRFSAERTGGSVSTLTIQRTQQEDSAVYLCASSRDSPINSPLHFGNGTRLTVT.